The present entry profiles one T cell receptor (beta chain) with its context. The data derive from a study of T cell responses to AZD1222 COVID-19 vaccine. The germline gives CDR1 SGHDT, CDR2 YYEEEE. The CDR3 spans 14 residues. V was trimmed by 0 bases and J by 8 bases, leaving 11 bases between them. Profiled with immunoSEQ multiplex PCR; TCRdb holds only in-frame clones, not every one. The profile covers approximately 140,000 clones, with about 89% appearing a single time and approximately 2.7% taken by the ten largest. Sample: peripheral blood, taken on day 0 of MenACWY control vaccination. The chain recombines TRBV5-6 with TRBJ1-4; perhaps TRBD1 as D (6 bases). This clonotype was sampled from an adult in good health. The CDR3 DNA follows: TGTGCCAGCAGCTTGGGGGGGCTCGGAGAAAAACTGTTTTTT. Protein: CASSLGGLGEKLFF. The whole variable domain, filled in from reference TRBV5-6 and TRBJ1-4, reads DAGVTQSPTHLIKTRGQQVTLRCSPKSGHDTVSWYQQALGQGPQFIFQYYEEEERQRGNFPDRFSGHQFPNYSSELNVNALLLGDSALYLCASSLGGLGEKLFFGSGTQLSVL.